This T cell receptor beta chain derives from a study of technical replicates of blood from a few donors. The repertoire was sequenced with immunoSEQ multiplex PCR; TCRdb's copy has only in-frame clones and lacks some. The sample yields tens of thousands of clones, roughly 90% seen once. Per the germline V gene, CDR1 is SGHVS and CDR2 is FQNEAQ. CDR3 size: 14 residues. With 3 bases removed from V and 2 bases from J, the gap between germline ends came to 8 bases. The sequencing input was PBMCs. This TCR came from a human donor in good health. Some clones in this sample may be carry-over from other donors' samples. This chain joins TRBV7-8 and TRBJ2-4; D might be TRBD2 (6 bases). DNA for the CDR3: TGTGCCAGCAGCTTGGGGGGAACCAAAAACATTCAGTACTTC. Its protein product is CASSLGGTKNIQYF.